The next 23 T cell receptor beta chains were all read from a single sample in a study of T cells in Graves' hyperthyroidism and ophthalmopathy. What was amplified from RNA transcripts were TCR beta CDR3 regions. A set of HTBI primers served as the primers for a first-round RT-PCR of the TCR CDR3. Via MiXCR, TCRdb re-called the multiplex PCR reads, giving one row per CDR3 protein. Of 530,000 or so distinct CDR3 sequences detected, under 60% appear once; the ten largest clones hold about 8%. Sequenced: peripheral blood or thyroid tissue (not recorded which). Every receptor here comes from a woman under 30 with Graves' hyperthyroidism.

This chain joins TRBV5-4 and TRBJ2-7; 7 bases agree with TRBD1. CDR1 is SGHNT and CDR2 is YYREEE in the germline V gene (reference sequence). Germline trimming cut 5 bases from V and 0 bases from J; bases unmatched to any gene: 8. This CDR3 is 15 amino acids long. As DNA, the CDR3 is TGTGCCAGCAGACCAGGGACAGCCAGCTCCTACGAGCAGTACTTC. It translates to CASRPGTASSYEQYF.

The J gene is TRBJ2-2, the V gene TRBV6-5; 9 bases are shared with TRBD2. V shed 0 bases and J 6 bases; nucleotides not matched to a gene: 11. From germline, CDR1 is MNHEY and CDR2 SVGAGI. This CDR3 has 18 amino acids. CDR3 nucleotides: TGTGCCAGCAGTTACTCTATGGTGGCTAGCGGGATTGCCGGGGAGCTGTTTTTT. This translates into CASSYSMVASGIAGELFF.

The chain recombines TRBV27 with TRBJ2-3; tentatively, D is TRBD2 (5 bases). The CDR3 sequence is 14 residues long. V shed 6 bases and J shed 4 bases, with 14 bases lying between them. Germline V gene data show CDR1 as MNHEY and CDR2 as SMNVEV (reference sequence). The CDR3 protein is CASRRAMVADTQYF. The CDR3 DNA reads TGTGCCAGCAGGCGGGCCATGGTCGCAGATACGCAGTATTTT.

This clonotype appeared many times. This chain joins TRBV11-1 and TRBJ1-5; weak D call: TRBD1 (5 bases). Germline V gene data show CDR1 as SGHAT and CDR2 as FQDESV (reference sequence). This CDR3 has 15 amino acids. V lost 5 bases and J lost 3, with 14 bases in between. CDR3 coding DNA: TGTGCCAGCAGCAAACGGGACGCCAACAATCAGCCCCAGCATTTT. Residues: CASSKRDANNQPQHF.

This clonotype was seen repeatedly, ten times or more. The J gene is TRBJ1-1, the V gene TRBV25-1, with D maybe TRBD1 (5 bases). Germline lookup yields CDR1 MGHDK and CDR2 SYGVNS. Trimming took 6 bases from V and 6 from J, leaving 20 bases between them. The CDR3 is 15 amino acids. The CDR3 protein is CASSPFLRGTAEAFF. The CDR3 DNA is TGTGCCAGCAGCCCCTTCTTGCGGGGGACGGCTGAAGCTTTCTTT.

The table lists this clonotype with many counts. The chain has TRBV14 and TRBJ2-7, with 8 bases aligning to TRBD1. Germline V lookup: CDR1 SGHDN, CDR2 FVKESK. The CDR3 is 15 amino acids. The trim removed 4 bases at V and 4 bases at J, leaving 9 bases unmatched. CDR3: CASSPGTGYNYEQYF. CDR3 bases: TGTGCCAGCAGCCCGGGGACAGGCTATAATTACGAGCAGTACTTC. Drawing the rest from reference TRBV14 and TRBJ2-7, the complete variable domain is EAGVTQFPSHSVIEKGQTVTLRCDPISGHDNLYWYRRVMGKEIKFLLHFVKESKQDESGMPNNRFLAERTGGTYSTLKVQPAELEDSGVYFCASSPGTGYNYEQYFGPGTRLTVT.

The sample holds many counts of this clonotype. The V gene is TRBV13, the J gene TRBJ1-5; no clear D gene. The CDR3 length is 14 residues. Trimming left V 0 bases short and J 6 bases short, with 9 bases between. Germline CDR1 reads PRHDT; CDR2 reads FYEKMQ (reference sequence). This CDR3 reads CASSLGVLVQPQHF. The CDR3 DNA sequence: TGTGCCAGCAGCTTAGGGGTCCTGGTTCAGCCCCAGCATTTT.

The chain has TRBV29-1 and TRBJ2-5; 10 bases align to TRBD2. The CDR3 contains 14 residues. Germline V gene lookup returns CDR1 SQVTM and CDR2 ANQGSEA. With V trimmed by 8 bases and J by 4 bases, 10 bases remained unmatched. This CDR3 is CSTASGRGVETQYF. CDR3 nucleotide sequence: TGCAGCACTGCGAGCGGGAGGGGCGTAGAGACCCAGTACTTC.

Ten or more counts support this clonotype. The chain carries TRBV20-1 and TRBJ2-7; TRBD2 matches 7 bases. Trimming removed 5 bases from V and 2 bases from J; junction bases left unmatched: 12. Germline assignment: CDR1 DFQATT and CDR2 SNEGSKA (reference sequence). This CDR3 spans 15 amino acids. The CDR3 loop is CSAGSQFGRAYEQYF. CDR3 in DNA: TGCAGTGCTGGGTCACAATTTGGGAGGGCCTACGAGCAGTACTTC.

The chain links TRBV2 to TRBJ2-5, with 7 bases identical to TRBD2. The length of the CDR3 is 15 residues. From germline, CDR1 is SNHLY and CDR2 FYNNEI. The V and J ends lost 2 bases and 9 bases, in that order; junction bases with no gene match: 12. As DNA, the CDR3 is TGTGCCAGCAGTGAACGGGACTATAGCAATCAGCCCCAGTACTTC. Protein sequence: CASSERDYSNQPQYF. Supplemented by reference TRBV2 and TRBJ2-5, the full variable domain reads EPEVTQTPSHQVTQMGQEVILRCVPISNHLYFYWYRQILGQKVEFLVSFYNNEISEKSEIFDDQFSVERPDGSNFTLKIRSTKLEDSAMYFCASSERDYSNQPQYFGPGTRLLVL.

This clonotype was seen at least ten times. The chain couples TRBV2 to TRBJ1-1, with a weak D call TRBD1 (6 bases). The CDR3 totals 13 residues. Looked up from germline, CDR1 is SNHLY and CDR2 is FYNNEI. The DNA for the CDR3 is TGTGTCCCCTGGTACAGGGCAAACACTGAAGCTTTCTTT. It specifies CVPWYRANTEAFF.

The CDR3, as DNA: TGTGCCAGCAAGTACAGGGAGCTGTTTTTT. The encoded protein is CASKYRELFF. The chain carries TRBV9 and TRBJ2-2, with D hard to call. The CDR3 has 10 residues. V gave up 6 bases and J gave up 9 bases, with 6 bases separating them. Germline V CDR1 and CDR2: SGDLS, YYNGEE.

This chain connects TRBV25-1 to TRBJ1-6; D may be TRBD1 (5 bases). Trimming took 6 bases from V and 6 from J, leaving 6 bases between them. CDR1 is MGHDK and CDR2 is SYGVNS in the germline V gene. The length of the CDR3 is 12 residues. Here the CDR3 reads CASRGTNSPLHF. The CDR3 nucleotides are TGTGCCAGCAGGGGGACTAATTCACCCCTCCACTTT.

J is TRBJ2-7 and V is TRBV7-6; D might be TRBD1 or TRBD2, each matching 5 bases. Trimming pared 5 bases from V and 3 bases from J, leaving 11 bases between. The CDR3 covers 13 residues. CDR1 and CDR2 (germline): SGHVS, FNYEAQ. CDR3 in amino acids: CASSRGAFYEQYF. As DNA, the CDR3 is TGTGCCAGCAGCAGGGGAGCCTTCTACGAGCAGTACTTC.

Many counts were recorded for this clonotype. The V gene is TRBV20-1, the J gene TRBJ1-5; D might be TRBD1 (6 bases). Trimming removed 6 bases at V and 12 bases at J, with 24 bases between. CDR3 length equals 14 residues. Per the germline V gene, CDR1 is DFQATT and CDR2 is SNEGSKA (reference sequence). This CDR3 is CSAYGGAGEVLQHF. The CDR3 region has the DNA TGCAGTGCGTACGGGGGAGCAGGGGAAGTCCTCCAGCATTTT.

This clonotype has a count of ten or more. The genes are TRBV29-1 and TRBJ2-2, with D unresolved. CDR3 length: 13 residues. Per germline, CDR1 SQVTM and CDR2 ANQGSEA. Trimming left V 3 bases short and J 3 bases short, with 8 bases between. The CDR3 bases are TGCAGCGTTGAGAGGTTCGACACCGGGGAGCTGTTTTTT. This sequence encodes CSVERFDTGELFF.

The chain couples TRBV10-3 to TRBJ2-2; possible D gene TRBD2, 6 bases. V lost 7 bases to trimming and J lost 4 bases, with 10 bases between them. CDR1 is ENHRY and CDR2 is SYGVKD in the germline V gene. This CDR3 comprises 13 residues. CDR3 region: CAIKDYLTGELFF. CDR3 nucleotides: TGTGCCATCAAGGACTATCTCACCGGGGAGCTGTTTTTT.

The V gene is TRBV7-6, the J gene TRBJ2-7, with 7 bases lining up with TRBD2. V was pared by 5 bases and J by 1 base, with 20 bases of the junction left unmatched. This CDR3 comprises 19 residues. Germline V gives CDR1 SGHVS, CDR2 FNYEAQ. The CDR3 reads CASSQDPLYRTRDSYEQYF. The CDR3 DNA is TGTGCCAGCAGCCAAGATCCCCTATACCGGACTAGGGATTCCTACGAGCAGTACTTC.

This rearrangement joins TRBV27 to TRBJ1-6; weak D call: TRBD1 (5 bases). Germline V lookup: CDR1 MNHEY, CDR2 SMNVEV (reference sequence). V lost 10 bases, J lost 4 bases, and 14 bases lay in between. The CDR3 extends over 14 amino acids. The CDR3 spells CATASGAYNSPLHF. CDR3 nucleotides: TGTGCCACCGCGTCTGGGGCGTATAATTCACCCCTCCACTTT.

At least ten counts were recorded for this clonotype. The chain employs TRBV20-1 and TRBJ1-2; D is possibly TRBD1 (5 bases). The CDR3 is 13 residues long. The germline gives CDR1 DFQATT, CDR2 SNEGSKA (reference sequence). V lost 3 bases and J lost 7, with 15 bases in between. CDR3 in DNA: TGCAGTGCTAGTAGGGCAGGGCTGTCTGGCTACACCTTC. This sequence encodes CSASRAGLSGYTF.

This clonotype was seen at least ten times. The chain uses TRBV7-3 and TRBJ2-2, with D perhaps being TRBD1 or TRBD2 (5 bases each). This CDR3 region has 14 residues. CDR1 is SGHTA and CDR2 is FQGTGA in the germline V gene. V lost 8 bases, J lost 4 bases, and 14 bases lay in between. CDR3 in DNA: TGTGCCAGCCGATCAGGGAGTGGCACCGGGGAGCTGTTTTTT. Amino acid sequence: CASRSGSGTGELFF.

V usage is TRBV5-5 and J usage is TRBJ1-5, with D maybe TRBD1 (6 bases). This CDR3 spans 15 amino acids. The V gene lost 9 bases and the J gene lost 4 bases, with 20 bases spanning the gap. From germline, CDR1 is SGHKS and CDR2 YYEKEE (reference sequence). The CDR3 region has the DNA TGTGCCACCACACCAACAGGGATGGGAAATCAGCCCCAGCATTTT. This encodes CATTPTGMGNQPQHF.

DNA of the CDR3: TGTGCCAGCAGCGTAAACGGTGCCTACACCTTC. It codes for CASSVNGAYTF. V is TRBV2 and J is TRBJ1-2, with D uncertain. V gave up 6 bases and J gave up 10 bases, with 12 bases separating them. CDR1 SNHLY and CDR2 FYNNEI come from the germline V gene. This CDR3 contains 11 residues.